What follows are 5 T cell receptor beta chains derived from one specimen sequenced in a study of CD4 and CD8 cells across lung adenocarcinoma regions. One entry per CDR3 protein, called by TCRdb with MiXCR from the PCR reads. The profile covers 9,000 to 10,000 distinct CDR3 sequences, with approximately 51% appearing a single time and about 20% taken by the ten largest. Sequences were obtained from CD4+ T cells from the margin of a lung tumor. The receptor source for this set is a male donor with lung adenocarcinoma. The CD4 and CD8 labels of this study may be unreliable.

This clonotype was counted a few times. This chain uses TRBV7-2 with TRBJ2-1; TRBD2 matches 7 bases. The CDR3 runs 13 residues. J lost 10 bases, V lost 0 bases, and 3 bases had no gene match. Per the germline V gene, CDR1 is SGHTA and CDR2 is FQGNSA. The CDR3, as DNA: TGTGCCAGCAGCTTAGCGGGAGGGGTCGAGCAGTTCTTC. Translation gives CASSLAGGVEQFF.

The V gene is TRBV6-2 or TRBV6-3, the J gene TRBJ1-1; D unclear. The germline V gene encodes CDR1 MNHEY and CDR2 SVGEGT. CDR3 length equals 11 residues. V lost 10 bases to trimming and J lost 4 bases, with 10 bases between them. The DNA of the CDR3 is TGTGCCACCACGTGGGTCACTGAAGCTTTCTTT. This gives the protein CATTWVTEAFF.

This chain joins TRBV6-1 and TRBJ2-5, with D possibly being TRBD1 or TRBD2 (5 bases each). CDR1 is MNHNS and CDR2 is SASEGT in the germline V gene. Trimming shortened V by 6 bases and J by 5 bases, and 10 bases separated the two germline ends. The CDR3 spans 12 residues. CDR3 sequence: CASRGDSETQYF. In nucleotides, the CDR3 is TGTGCCAGCAGGGGGGATTCGGAGACCCAGTACTTC.

This clonotype was detected many times. The chain is built from TRBV4-1 and TRBJ1-6, with D unclear. This CDR3 spans 16 amino acids. V shed 0 bases and J shed 7 bases, with 13 bases lying between them. The germline V gene has CDR1 MGHRA and CDR2 YSYEKL. The CDR3 DNA reads as TGCGCCAGCAGCCAAGATATCGACCTTTCCAATTCACCCCTCCACTTT. This codes for CASSQDIDLSNSPLHF.

The J gene is TRBJ2-1, the V gene TRBV6-5, with 8 bases that match TRBD2. There are 16 residues in the CDR3. The V gene's germline CDR1 is MNHEY and CDR2 SVGAGI. The ends lost 4 bases at V and 0 bases at J; junction bases unmatched: 5. This CDR3 reads CASSSPGTSSYNEQFF. The CDR3 DNA follows: TGTGCCAGCAGTTCTCCCGGGACTAGCTCCTACAATGAGCAGTTCTTC.